Listed below are T cell receptor beta chains from one sample, sequenced in a study of T-cell reconstitution after alpha-beta-depleted transplantation in children. From the PCR reads, TCRdb called clonotypes with MiXCR, one entry per CDR3 protein. Among a few hundred thousand distinct CDR3 sequences listed, 20% to 30% were seen once. Sample: PBMCs, taken before TCRalphabeta/CD19-depleted stem cell transplant. The receptors stem from a boy younger than two with Wiskott-Aldrich syndrome, due to receive a stem cell transplant. Both conserved end residues are part of each CDR3. The order of the fields is J gene, D gene, V gene, CDR3 length, clone size, CDR3 protein, CDR3 DNA. A D gene is named only where the DNA matches it firmly. Expanded clones get a size class; other rows say once, few or many, or leave the size out.

TRBJ2-4	TRBD2	TRBV5-1	17	.	CASSLDIAGVRKNIQYF	TGCGCCAGCAGCTTGGATATAGCGGGAGTCCGCAAAAACATTCAGTACTTC
TRBJ2-1	TRBD2	TRBV5-1	17	.	CASSMGLAGVSLNEQFF	TGCGCCAGCAGCATGGGACTAGCGGGAGTTTCCCTCAATGAGCAGTTCTTC
TRBJ2-1	.	TRBV6-5	15	.	CASSYFGQLYNEQFF	TGTGCCAGCAGTTATTTCGGACAGCTTTACAATGAGCAGTTCTTC
TRBJ2-7	.	TRBV5-1	14	few	CASSILGKPYEQYF	TGCGCCAGCAGCATACTAGGGAAACCCTACGAGCAGTACTTC
TRBJ2-1	TRBD2	TRBV10-3	14	.	CAISGTSGRFEQFF	TGTGCCATCAGTGGGACTAGCGGGAGGTTTGAGCAGTTCTTC
TRBJ1-5	.	TRBV12-3/TRBV12-4	13	few	CASSGQTNQPQHF	TGTGCCAGCAGCGGACAGACTAATCAGCCCCAGCATTTT
TRBJ2-2	.	TRBV6-5	12	.	CASSYLAGELFF	TGTGCCAGCAGTTACTTGGCCGGGGAGCTGTTTTTT
TRBJ2-1	.	TRBV24-1	11	.	CATRLANEQFF	TGTGCCACCAGACTAGCTAATGAGCAGTTCTTC
TRBJ2-3	TRBD2	TRBV5-1	14	few	CASSLNLAADTQYF	TGCGCCAGCAGCTTGAACCTAGCGGCAGATACGCAGTATTTT
TRBJ2-2	TRBD1	TRBV20-1	15	few	CSARFRRGPIGELFF	TGCAGTGCTAGATTTCGTAGGGGGCCGATCGGGGAGCTGTTTTTT
TRBJ1-4	.	TRBV28	15	few	CASRGALWPNEKLFF	TGTGCCAGCAGAGGGGCTTTGTGGCCTAATGAAAAACTGTTTTTT
TRBJ2-6	.	TRBV14	14	few	CASSQVPGANVLTF	TGTGCCAGCAGCCAAGTTCCTGGGGCCAACGTCCTGACTTTC
TRBJ2-5	.	TRBV12-3/TRBV12-4	15	few	CASSPPYRIGQTQYF	TGTGCCAGCAGTCCCCCTTACAGGATCGGGCAGACCCAGTACTTC
TRBJ2-1	.	TRBV10-3	13	.	CAITRSYNDEQFF	TGTGCCATCACCCGTTCGTACAATGATGAGCAGTTCTTC
TRBJ1-2	TRBD1	TRBV4-1	15	.	CASSLLQQGLNGYTF	TGCGCCAGCAGCCTCCTACAACAGGGGTTGAATGGCTACACCTTC
TRBJ2-5	TRBD2	TRBV5-1	15	few	CASSLVGTRGETQYF	TGCGCCAGCAGCTTGGTTGGGACTAGAGGAGAGACCCAGTACTTC
TRBJ1-2	.	TRBV5-1	13	once	CASSWGLGRGYTF	TGCGCCAGCAGCTGGGGATTAGGTCGCGGCTACACCTTC
TRBJ1-3	.	TRBV12-3/TRBV12-4	15	.	CASSLVVGTGNTIYF	TGTGCCAGCAGTTTAGTCGTAGGGACCGGAAACACCATATATTTT
TRBJ2-1	TRBD2	TRBV20-1	16	.	CSARRGLAGGSMRQFF	TGCAGTGCTAGAAGGGGACTAGCGGGAGGGTCCATGAGGCAGTTCTTC
TRBJ2-1	TRBD2	TRBV9	16	few	CASGLAGGSSYNEQFF	TGTGCCAGCGGGCTAGCGGGAGGGAGCTCCTACAATGAGCAGTTCTTC
TRBJ1-2	.	TRBV5-1	15	.	CASSLKSRDAGGYTF	TGCGCCAGCAGCTTAAAATCCCGAGACGCGGGGGGCTACACCTTC
TRBJ2-1	.	TRBV12-3/TRBV12-4	15	few	CASKQSSLSYNEQFF	TGTGCCAGCAAACAGAGTTCCCTCTCCTACAATGAGCAGTTCTTC
TRBJ2-2	TRBD2	TRBV20-1	16	.	CSARKTSGRASGELFF	TGCAGTGCTAGAAAGACTAGCGGGAGGGCCTCCGGGGAGCTGTTTTTT
TRBJ1-1	.	TRBV7-2	15	few	CASSFFRGPNTEAFF	TGTGCCAGCAGCTTTTTTCGCGGACCGAACACTGAAGCTTTCTTT
TRBJ2-7	TRBD1	TRBV5-1	13	.	CASSLAGQGFLYF	TGCGCCAGCAGCTTGGCGGGACAGGGATTTCTATACTTC
TRBJ2-7	TRBD1	TRBV18	16	few	CASSPIWDSLAYEQYF	TGTGCCAGCTCCCCTATATGGGACAGCTTGGCCTACGAGCAGTACTTC
TRBJ2-5	TRBD2	TRBV20-1	13	.	CSARLAGRETQYF	TGCAGTGCCCGACTAGCGGGAAGAGAGACCCAGTACTTC
TRBJ2-3	TRBD2	TRBV5-1	17	few	CASSLTGGRARTDTQYF	TGCGCCAGCAGCTTGACTGGCGGGAGGGCCCGCACAGATACGCAGTATTTT
TRBJ1-5	.	TRBV10-3	14	.	CAISDLKGGQPQHF	TGTGCCATCAGTGACCTTAAGGGGGGTCAGCCCCAGCATTTT
TRBJ2-7	TRBD2	TRBV27	14	few	CASSYGGGTGEQYF	TGTGCCAGCAGTTATGGGGGGGGAACGGGGGAGCAGTACTTC
TRBJ1-1	.	TRBV5-1	13	few	CASSRGVNTEAFF	TGCGCCAGCAGCCGGGGGGTGAACACTGAAGCTTTCTTT
TRBJ2-7	TRBD1	TRBV25-1	13	.	CASGRQGMNEQYF	TGTGCCAGCGGGCGACAGGGGATGAACGAGCAGTACTTC
TRBJ1-2	.	TRBV28	16	.	CASSLLLQGSIGGYTF	TGTGCCAGCAGTTTATTGTTACAGGGAAGTATTGGTGGCTACACCTTC
TRBJ2-1	.	TRBV12-3/TRBV12-4	16	.	CASSLGGGRIYNEQFF	TGTGCCAGCAGTTTGGGTGGCGGACGAATTTACAATGAGCAGTTCTTC
TRBJ2-2	.	TRBV2	14	few	CASSGNLNTGELFF	TGTGCCAGCAGCGGAAACCTAAACACCGGGGAGCTGTTTTTT
TRBJ1-1	.	TRBV27	14	few	CASSSRGLNTEAFF	TGTGCCAGCAGTTCCAGGGGACTAAACACTGAAGCTTTCTTT
TRBJ1-1	TRBD1	TRBV10-3	16	.	CAISDHRGQPNTEAFF	TGTGCCATCAGTGACCATCGGGGACAGCCAAACACTGAAGCTTTCTTT
TRBJ2-2	.	TRBV13	14	.	CASSADGPTGELFF	TGTGCCAGCAGCGCCGATGGGCCCACCGGGGAGCTGTTTTTT
TRBJ2-1	.	TRBV5-1	16	.	CASSLGDPNKGNEQFF	TGCGCCAGCAGCTTGGGGGACCCCAATAAGGGGAATGAGCAGTTCTTC
TRBJ1-1	.	TRBV5-5	15	few	CASSLSGMVNTEAFF	TGTGCCAGCAGCTTGTCAGGGATGGTGAACACTGAAGCTTTCTTT
TRBJ2-3	TRBD2	TRBV24-1	16	few	CATSEGSGRTTDTQYF	TGTGCCACCAGTGAGGGTAGCGGGAGGACCACAGATACGCAGTATTTT
TRBJ2-3	.	TRBV2	15	.	CASLSLGLGTDTQYF	TGTGCCAGCCTAAGCTTGGGGCTGGGCACAGATACGCAGTATTTT
TRBJ2-5	.	TRBV2	11	.	CASKLWETQYF	TGTGCCAGCAAGCTCTGGGAGACCCAGTACTTC
TRBJ2-1	.	TRBV10-3	15	.	CAISESSVEGYEQFF	TGTGCCATCAGTGAGTCGAGTGTTGAAGGATATGAGCAGTTCTTC
TRBJ1-5	.	TRBV5-5	13	many	CASSLWGDQPQHF	TGTGCCAGCAGCTTATGGGGGGATCAGCCCCAGCATTTT
TRBJ1-3	.	TRBV18	16	few	CASSPPSVSSGNTIYF	TGTGCCAGCTCACCACCGTCCGTGAGCTCTGGAAACACCATATATTTT
TRBJ2-7	.	TRBV5-1	12	few	CASSVPAYEQYF	TGCGCCAGCAGCGTTCCTGCCTACGAGCAGTACTTC
TRBJ2-7	.	TRBV29-1	13	.	CSVEAVPGYEQHF	TGCAGCGTTGAAGCCGTACCAGGTTACGAGCAGCACTTC
TRBJ2-1	TRBD2	TRBV28	14	.	CASSSSGIPNEQFF	TGTGCCAGCAGTTCTAGCGGGATACCCAATGAGCAGTTCTTC
TRBJ2-1	.	TRBV30	13	.	CAWSVLVLDEQFF	TGTGCCTGGAGTGTCTTGGTCCTAGATGAGCAGTTCTTC
TRBJ2-5	TRBD2	TRBV7-2	17	.	CASSLGLAGVEQETQYF	TGTGCCAGCAGCTTAGGACTAGCGGGCGTAGAGCAAGAGACCCAGTACTTC